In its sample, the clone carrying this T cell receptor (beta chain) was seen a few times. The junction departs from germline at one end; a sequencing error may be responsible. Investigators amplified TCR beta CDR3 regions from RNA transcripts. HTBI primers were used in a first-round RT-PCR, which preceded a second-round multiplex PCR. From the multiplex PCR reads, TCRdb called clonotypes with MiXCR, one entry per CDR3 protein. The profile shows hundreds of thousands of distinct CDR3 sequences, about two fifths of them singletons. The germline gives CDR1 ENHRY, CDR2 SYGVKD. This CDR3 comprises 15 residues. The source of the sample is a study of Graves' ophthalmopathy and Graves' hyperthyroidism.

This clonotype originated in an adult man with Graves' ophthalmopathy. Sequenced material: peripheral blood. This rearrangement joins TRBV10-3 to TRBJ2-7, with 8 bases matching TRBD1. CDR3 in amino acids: CASSYSWTGQNEQYF. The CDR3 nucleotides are TGTGCCAGCAGTTACTCTTGGACAGGGCAGAACGAGCAGTACTTC.